The source of this T cell receptor (beta chain) is a study of shared clonotypes between healthy human individuals. Trimming left V 0 bases short and J 2 bases short, with 9 bases between. The CDR3 consists of 16 residues. CDR1 SGDLS and CDR2 YYNGEE come from the germline V gene. CD45RO-negative, CCR7-positively selected cells formed the naive CD8 fraction, excluding terminally differentiated effector memory CD45RA+ cells. Points on this clone: The antigen is undetermined.

Overall study results and limits: Sampling was confined to blood; repertoires within tissues likely differ. Expectations were that clonotype sharing among donors would be affected by sequencing depth. Between a handful of donors, naive CD4 clonotypes were shared at a level of around 5.1%. The study found lower generation probabilities in non-shared clonotypes than in those shared by all four donors.

Some clones are missing from TCRdb's copy, which holds only in-frame ones; the method was immunoSEQ multiplex PCR. This table holds around 2.1 million clones, just over 90% found once. The sample consisted of naive CD8+ T cells from PBMCs. The TCR was taken from a man younger than 30 in good health. Some clones in this sample may be carry-over from other donors' samples. This chain joins TRBV9 and TRBJ2-6; D unclear. The chain's CDR3 is CASSVAVGTGANVLTF. The CDR3 bases are TGTGCCAGCAGCGTAGCAGTGGGTACTGGGGCCAACGTCCTGACTTTC.